Below, one T cell receptor beta chain is given with its context. As yet, its antigen is unknown. This sample was included in a study of T cell repertoires in cytomegalovirus infection. In the study overall: It can be stated that public TCR beta signatures indicated CMV infection as well as a matching HLA type. Whole-study results and caveats: People with CMV and the relevant HLA were identified by cumulative public TCR beta family frequency.

CDR3 length: 14 residues. Deletions cut 3 bases from V and 0 bases from J, with 5 bases between. From germline, CDR1 is MNHEY and CDR2 SMNVEV (reference sequence). Each CDR3 protein is one row after TCRdb ran MiXCR on the reads. The table records about 740,000 distinct CDR3 sequences, 35% of them present only once. This chain links TRBV27 with TRBJ1-4, with unresolved D. Sequencing input: PBMCs. The clonotype was recovered from a human donor in good health (CMV status not recorded). Some clones in this sample may be carry-over from other donors' samples. In DNA, the CDR3 is TGTGCCAGCAGTTTTTATCCAACTAATGAAAAACTGTTTTTT. It translates to CASSFYPTNEKLFF.